The 20 T cell receptor beta chains given below trace back to one sample, sequenced in a study of beta chain features in type 1 diabetes. Investigators reverse transcribed all isolated RNA, so they sequenced expressed TCRB transcripts. TCRdb keeps only in-frame clones here, not all; method: immunoSEQ multiplex PCR. The table has 90,000 to 110,000 clones, almost 40% seen once. The specimen was stem cell memory CD4+ T cells from blood. These receptors were taken from a woman between 18 and 29 years old in good health.

This clone was picked up a small number of times. This rearrangement joins TRBV7-2 to TRBJ2-2; TRBD2 agrees at 9 bases. The CDR3 extends over 16 amino acids. After removal of 6 bases from V and 1 base from J, the junction contained 6 bases not matched to a gene. The germline V gene encodes CDR1 SGHTA and CDR2 FQGNSA. This CDR3 is CASSPHSGGNTGELFF. The CDR3 DNA sequence: TGTGCCAGCAGTCCCCATAGCGGGGGGAACACCGGGGAGCTGTTTTTT.

This clone was picked up a small number of times. The chain carries TRBV27 and TRBJ2-1; 11 bases map to TRBD2. V was clipped by 6 bases and J by 7 bases; unmatched bases: 2. The length of the CDR3 is 13 residues. Germline V CDR1 and CDR2: MNHEY, SMNVEV (reference sequence). CDR3 loop: CASRGLAVNEQFF. The CDR3 nucleotides read TGTGCCAGCAGGGGACTAGCGGTTAATGAGCAGTTCTTC.

The rearrangement links TRBV18 to TRBJ2-1; 8 bases are shared with TRBD2. The CDR3 length is 13 residues. The J segment lost 6 bases and the V segment lost 6 bases, leaving 4 bases of the junction unmatched. Germline CDR1 reads KGHSH; CDR2 reads LQKENI. This chain's CDR3 is CASSGLGVNEQFF. Written as DNA, the CDR3 is TGTGCCAGCTCGGGACTAGGGGTCAATGAGCAGTTCTTC. Complete variable domain (other parts from reference TRBV18 and TRBJ2-1): NAGVMQNPRHLVRRRGQEARLRCSPMKGHSHVYWYRQLPEEGLKFMVYLQKENIIDESGMPKERFSAEFPKEGPSILRIQQVVRGDSAAYFCASSGLGVNEQFFGPGTRLTVL.

V and J are TRBV6-5 and TRBJ1-1; the D is unclear. The CDR3 length is 15 residues. Trimming cost V 7 bases and J 4 bases, with 19 bases left between them. Germline V gives CDR1 MNHEY, CDR2 SVGAGI. The CDR3 DNA reads TGTGCCAGCAACGTTGGGAGGACGTTCGGCACTGAAGCTTTCTTT. It translates to CASNVGRTFGTEAFF.

The chain joins TRBV7-2 to TRBJ2-4, with D maybe TRBD1 (6 bases). Germline CDR1 SGHTA, CDR2 FQGNSA. This CDR3 spans 15 amino acids. V shed 3 bases and J shed 6 bases, with 15 bases lying between them. The CDR3 is CASSFEQGRGNIQYF. The CDR3 DNA follows: TGTGCCAGCAGCTTCGAACAGGGTCGCGGAAACATTCAGTACTTC.

V is TRBV5-1 and J is TRBJ1-2; D gene unclear. Trimming took 1 base from V and 4 from J, leaving 20 bases between them. The CDR3 is 17 residues long. The V gene's germline CDR1 is SGHRS and CDR2 YFSETQ. The CDR3 protein is CASSLTPRRLNTYGYTF. For the CDR3, the DNA is TGCGCCAGCAGCTTGACCCCTCGGAGGCTCAACACCTATGGCTACACCTTC.

J is TRBJ2-1 and V is TRBV9; 8 bases map to TRBD2. The length of the CDR3 is 16 residues. CDR1 SGDLS and CDR2 YYNGEE come from the germline V gene. V was clipped by 4 bases and J by 8 bases; unmatched bases: 14. As DNA, the CDR3 is TGTGCCAGCAGCACACCCGGGACTAGTAACCTACATGAGCAGTTCTTC. Translating gives CASSTPGTSNLHEQFF.

This clone was counted a few times. The chain employs TRBV6-6 and TRBJ2-4, with 10 bases aligning to TRBD1. CDR1 and CDR2 (germline): MNHNY, SVGAGI (reference sequence). CDR3 size: 14 residues. V lost 7 bases and J lost 7; bases outside the gene matches: 7. The DNA for the CDR3 is TGTGCCAGCACCTCCGGGACAGGGGCCAACATTCAGTACTTC. This sequence encodes CASTSGTGANIQYF.

V gene TRBV7-9 combines with J gene TRBJ2-7; perhaps TRBD2 as D (5 bases). Trimming pared 3 bases from V and 6 bases from J, leaving 15 bases between. The germline V gene encodes CDR1 SEHNR and CDR2 FQNEAQ (reference sequence). This CDR3 has 14 residues. The DNA for the CDR3 is TGTGCCAGCAGCTTTAAGAGTAGCGAATTCGAGCAGTACTTC. This encodes CASSFKSSEFEQYF. Looking up the rest from reference TRBV7-9 and TRBJ2-7 gives the full variable domain: DTGVSQNPRHKITKRGQNVTFRCDPISEHNRLYWYRQTLGQGPEFLTYFQNEAQLEKSRLLSDRFSAERPKGSFSTLEIQRTEQGDSAMYLCASSFKSSEFEQYFGPGTRLTVT.

The gene calls are TRBV4-1 and TRBJ2-7, with 9 bases matching TRBD2. V dropped 1 base and J dropped 5; count of bases not matched to a gene: 6. This CDR3 is 15 amino acids long. The V gene's germline CDR1 is MGHRA and CDR2 YSYEKL. CDR3 sequence reads: CASSQGAGGNHEQYF. The CDR3 DNA reads TGCGCCAGCAGCCAAGGCGCGGGAGGGAACCACGAGCAGTACTTC.

For the CDR3, the DNA is TGTGCAAGTCGACATGGACAGTGCAATCAGCCCCAGCATTTT. Protein sequence: CASRHGQCNQPQHF. The chain combines TRBV12-2 with TRBJ1-5; the table calls TRBD1, which could not be checked here. TRBV12-2 is a documented pseudogene. The length of the CDR3 is 14 residues.

The V call is TRBV30, the J call TRBJ2-2; TRBD1 might be the D (7 bases). Germline V gene lookup returns CDR1 GTSNPN and CDR2 SVGIG (reference sequence). The CDR3 is 14 amino acids. With 3 bases removed from V and 4 bases from J, the gap between germline ends came to 12 bases. Here the CDR3 DNA reads TGTGCCTGGAGAGGTCAGGGGGGCACCGGGGAGCTGTTTTTT. This sequence encodes CAWRGQGGTGELFF.

This clone turned up a few times. V is TRBV23-1 and J is TRBJ1-1; 7 bases fit TRBD1. TRBV23-1 counts as an open reading frame of uncertain function. V trimming: 0 bases; J trimming: 9 bases; junction bases outside the gene matches: 4. This CDR3 spans 13 amino acids. The CDR3 is CASSQSATGKAFF. CDR3 DNA sequence: TGCGCCAGCAGTCAATCCGCGACAGGGAAAGCTTTCTTT.

The chain combines TRBV4-3 with TRBJ2-6; 11 bases map to TRBD2. Trimming at V came to 4 bases and at J to 7 bases, leaving 6 bases not matched to a gene. Germline assignment: CDR1 LGHNA and CDR2 YSLEER. The CDR3 is made up of 16 amino acids. The CDR3 DNA is TGCGCCAGCAGCCGGGTGACTAGCGGGATCGCCAACGTCCTGACTTTC. Encoded protein: CASSRVTSGIANVLTF.

The chain uses TRBV28 and TRBJ1-5, with D possibly being TRBD1 (5 bases). Trimming cost V 7 bases and J 1 base, with 29 bases left between them. The CDR3 is 20 residues long. CDR1 and CDR2 (germline): MDHEN, SYDVKM. CDR3 DNA: TGTGCCAGCACCCCCAATGGGGGAGGTTTCTTACTCACAAGCAATCAGCCCCAGCATTTT. It specifies CASTPNGGGFLLTSNQPQHF.

The chain is built from TRBV7-2 and TRBJ2-5; 12 positions match TRBD2. CDR3 length equals 19 residues. The ends lost 1 base at V and 2 bases at J; junction bases unmatched: 11. Germline V gives CDR1 SGHTA, CDR2 FQGNSA. This chain's CDR3 is CASSLVVLAGGPGQETQYF. The CDR3 region has the DNA TGTGCCAGCAGCTTAGTAGTTCTAGCGGGAGGGCCGGGGCAAGAGACCCAGTACTTC.

The chain carries TRBV20-1 and TRBJ1-2, with D maybe TRBD1 (5 bases). V was clipped by 6 bases and J by 4 bases, with 9 bases between them. Germline V gene sequence: CDR1 DFQATT, CDR2 SNEGSKA (reference sequence). There are 11 residues in the CDR3. The CDR3 sequence: CSATGTYGYTF. Written as DNA, the CDR3 is TGCAGTGCCACAGGAACCTATGGCTACACCTTC.

The CDR3 coding sequence is TGTGCCAGCAGCAGGAGACAGGGGAGGTACGAGCAGTACTTC. Protein sequence: CASSRRQGRYEQYF. This chain uses TRBV11-1 with TRBJ2-7, with TRBD1 matching 8 bases. The V and J ends lost 5 bases and 4 bases, in that order; junction bases with no gene match: 7. This CDR3 region has 14 residues. CDR1 is SGHAT and CDR2 is FQDESV in the germline V gene (reference sequence).

This chain uses TRBV11-2 with TRBJ2-2; D is perhaps TRBD1 (5 bases). Germline CDR1 SGHAT, CDR2 FQNNGV. The CDR3 extends over 14 amino acids. V shed 8 bases and J shed 1 base, with 11 bases lying between them. The CDR3 sequence: CASLAGLNTGELFF. CDR3 nucleotide sequence: TGTGCCAGCTTGGCAGGGTTGAACACCGGGGAGCTGTTTTTT.

The chain carries TRBV7-9 and TRBJ1-3; D remains unclear. The V and J ends lost 5 bases and 9 bases respectively, with 8 bases between them. Germline V CDR1 and CDR2: SEHNR, FQNEAQ (reference sequence). This CDR3 has 11 amino acids. This CDR3 is CASSRGTTIYF. CDR3 bases: TGTGCCAGCAGCCGCGGTACCACCATATATTTT.